Detailed here is one T cell receptor beta chain. This entry is derived from a study of blood T cell repertoires in COVID-19. This CDR3 is 15 amino acids long. V was shortened by 2 bases and J by 3 bases, with 12 bases between the two germline ends. CDR1 and CDR2 from the germline V gene are LNHNV and YYDKDF (reference sequence). Method: immunoSEQ multiplex PCR; TCRdb's copy keeps in-frame clones and lacks some. The sample yields 150,000 to 200,000 clones, 70% to 90% seen once. The chain recombines TRBV15 with TRBJ2-3, with D perhaps matching TRBD1 (6 bases). Sample: peripheral blood. The TCR originated in a woman between 50 and 59 years old with COVID-19, enrolled during active disease. CDR3 protein: CATSRPQGRTDTQYF. The DNA of the CDR3 is TGTGCCACCAGCAGACCACAGGGAAGGACAGATACGCAGTATTTT.